This TCR beta chain was recorded in a study of T cell repertoires in cytomegalovirus infection (dated by TCRdb to between 2018 and 2021). About the full investigation: Donor HLA type was relevant to the analysis, as public TCR beta signatures indicated carriage of CMV infection together with the matching HLA type.

V was cut back by 5 bases and J by 5 bases, leaving a gap of 21 bases between them. The CDR3 starts with the cysteine, ends with the phenylalanine, and has 17 residues. Only the CDR3 part of the read is kept: 51 bases, read in frame from the first base. The CDR1 and CDR2 encoded by the germline V gene are SGHAT and FQNNGV. As concerns this clonotype: No antigen is known for it. Per-base quality was not reported, and no clone a single base away is much larger than it.

The reads were generated on an Illumina HiSeq 1500. The raw public data were reprocessed by TCRdb itself: fastp quality trimming at Q25, MiXCR clonotype calling, in-frame beta chains only. CDR3 protein duplicates are merged, each entry listing the most common genes and DNA. In this sample the table shows 300,000 to 450,000 distinct CDR3 sequences, 15% to 20% of which occur a single time. Of the sample, 8.7% is held by the ten largest clones. Paper-wide results and their limitations: In the ex vivo response, HLA-C-restricted CMV-specific TCR beta clonotypes were dominant, and in two of eight donors the single most frequent clonotype came from this HLA-C-restricted group. In both this cohort and an independent cohort of under 450 donors, the cumulative frequency of public TCR beta family members distinguished carriers of CMV infection plus the relevant HLA type.

The sample taken for sequencing was PBMCs. The chain links TRBV11-2 with TRBJ2-2; a tentative D match to TRBD2 spans 7 bases. The TCR comes from a human donor in good health (CMV status not recorded). Some clones in this sample may be carry-over from other donors' samples. The CDR3 is CASSPWKLRGLTGELFF. The DNA is as follows: TGTGCCAGCAGCCCATGGAAGTTGCGGGGGCTAACCGGGGAGCTGTTTTTT.